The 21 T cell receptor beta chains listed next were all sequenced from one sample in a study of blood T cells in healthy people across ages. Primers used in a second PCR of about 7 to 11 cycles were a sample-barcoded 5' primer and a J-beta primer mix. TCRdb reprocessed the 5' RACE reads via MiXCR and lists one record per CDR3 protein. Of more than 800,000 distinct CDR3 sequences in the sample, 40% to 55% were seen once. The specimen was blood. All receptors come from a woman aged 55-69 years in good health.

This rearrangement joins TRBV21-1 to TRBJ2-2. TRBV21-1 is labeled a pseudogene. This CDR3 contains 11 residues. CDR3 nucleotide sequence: TGTGCCAGCAGCAAAGGCCTCGAGCTGTTTTTT. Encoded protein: CASSKGLELFF.

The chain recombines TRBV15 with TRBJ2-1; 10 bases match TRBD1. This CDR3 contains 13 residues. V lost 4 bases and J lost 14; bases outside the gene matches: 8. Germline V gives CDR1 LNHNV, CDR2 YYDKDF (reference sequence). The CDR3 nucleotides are TGTGCCACCAGCACCCAACCGGGACAGGGGAAGTTCTTC. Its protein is CATSTQPGQGKFF.

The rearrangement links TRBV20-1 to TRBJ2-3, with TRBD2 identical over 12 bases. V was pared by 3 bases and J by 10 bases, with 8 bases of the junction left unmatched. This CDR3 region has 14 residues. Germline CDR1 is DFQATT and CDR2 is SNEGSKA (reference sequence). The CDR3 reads CSARPLAGGDAQYF. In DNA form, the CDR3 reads TGCAGTGCTAGGCCCCTAGCGGGAGGGGATGCGCAGTATTTT.

CDR3 region: CASSTGPIGEKLFF. CDR3 in DNA: TGTGCCAGCAGCACCGGGCCGATCGGGGAAAAACTGTTTTTT. This chain connects TRBV7-6 to TRBJ1-4; D not resolved. The germline CDR1 and CDR2 sequences are SGHVS and FNYEAQ. V lost 5 bases, J lost 8 bases, and 15 bases lay in between. This CDR3 has 14 residues.

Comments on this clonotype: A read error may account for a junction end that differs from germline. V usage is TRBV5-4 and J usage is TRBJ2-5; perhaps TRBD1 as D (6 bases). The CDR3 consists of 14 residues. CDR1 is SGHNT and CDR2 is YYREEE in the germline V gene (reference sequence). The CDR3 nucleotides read TGTGCCAGCACCCGAGGGGGAGTCCAAGAGACCCCGTACTTC. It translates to CASTRGGVQETPYF.

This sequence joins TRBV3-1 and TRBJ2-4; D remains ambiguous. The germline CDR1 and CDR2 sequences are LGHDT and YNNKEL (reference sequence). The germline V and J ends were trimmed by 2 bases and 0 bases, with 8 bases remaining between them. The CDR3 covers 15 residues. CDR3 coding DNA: TGTGCCAGCAGCCAAAGGGCCATAGCCAAAAACATTCAGTACTTC. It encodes CASSQRAIAKNIQYF.

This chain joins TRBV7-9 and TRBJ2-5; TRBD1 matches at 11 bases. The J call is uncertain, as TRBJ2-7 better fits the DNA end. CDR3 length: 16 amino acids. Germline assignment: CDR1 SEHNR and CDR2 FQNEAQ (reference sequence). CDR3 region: CASSTQGQGETYEQYF. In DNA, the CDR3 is TGTGCCAGCAGCACCCAGGGACAGGGGGAGACCTACGAGCAGTACTTC.

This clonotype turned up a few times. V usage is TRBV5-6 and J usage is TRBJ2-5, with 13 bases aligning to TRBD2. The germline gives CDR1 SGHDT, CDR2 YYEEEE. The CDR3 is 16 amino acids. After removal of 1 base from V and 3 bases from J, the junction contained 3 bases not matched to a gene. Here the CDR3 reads CASSLTTSGRKETQYF. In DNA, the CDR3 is TGTGCCAGCAGCTTGACGACTAGCGGGAGGAAAGAGACCCAGTACTTC.

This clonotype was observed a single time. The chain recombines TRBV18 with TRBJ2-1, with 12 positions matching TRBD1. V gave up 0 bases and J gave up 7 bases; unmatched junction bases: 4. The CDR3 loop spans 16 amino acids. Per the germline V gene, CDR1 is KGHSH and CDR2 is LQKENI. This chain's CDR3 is CASSPPGQGARNEQFF. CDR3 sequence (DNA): TGTGCCAGCTCACCACCGGGACAGGGGGCTAGGAATGAGCAGTTCTTC.

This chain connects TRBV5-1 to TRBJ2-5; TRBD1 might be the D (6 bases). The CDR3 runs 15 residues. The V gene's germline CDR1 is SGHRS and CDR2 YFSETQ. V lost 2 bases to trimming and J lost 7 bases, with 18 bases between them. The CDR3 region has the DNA TGCGCCAGCAGCTTACGAACAGGGTCGCGCGGGACCCAGTACTTC. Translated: CASSLRTGSRGTQYF.

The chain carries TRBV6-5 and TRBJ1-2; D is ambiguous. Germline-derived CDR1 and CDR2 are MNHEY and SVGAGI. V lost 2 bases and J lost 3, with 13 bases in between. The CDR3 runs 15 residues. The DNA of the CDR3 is TGTGCCAGCAGTTACGATCTAGAGGGCTACTATGGCTACACCTTC. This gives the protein CASSYDLEGYYGYTF.

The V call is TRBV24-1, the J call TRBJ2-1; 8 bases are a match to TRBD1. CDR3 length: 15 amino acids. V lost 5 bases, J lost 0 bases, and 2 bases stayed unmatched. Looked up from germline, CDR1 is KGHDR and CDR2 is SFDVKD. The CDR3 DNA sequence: TGTGCCACCAGTGGAGGGACAGGCTCCTACAATGAGCAGTTCTTC. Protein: CATSGGTGSYNEQFF.

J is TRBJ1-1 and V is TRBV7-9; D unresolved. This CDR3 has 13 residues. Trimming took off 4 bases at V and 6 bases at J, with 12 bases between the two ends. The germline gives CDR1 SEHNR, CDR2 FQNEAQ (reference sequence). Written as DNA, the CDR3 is TGTGCCAGCAGCTCCGACCCGCGAGCTGAAGCTTTCTTT. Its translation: CASSSDPRAEAFF.

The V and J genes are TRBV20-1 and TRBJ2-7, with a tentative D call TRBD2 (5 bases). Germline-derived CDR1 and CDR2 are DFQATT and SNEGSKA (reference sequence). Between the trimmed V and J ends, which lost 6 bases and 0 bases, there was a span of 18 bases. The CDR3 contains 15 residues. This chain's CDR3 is CSALRVGESSYEQYF. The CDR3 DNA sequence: TGCAGTGCCCTAAGGGTCGGGGAGAGCTCCTACGAGCAGTACTTC.

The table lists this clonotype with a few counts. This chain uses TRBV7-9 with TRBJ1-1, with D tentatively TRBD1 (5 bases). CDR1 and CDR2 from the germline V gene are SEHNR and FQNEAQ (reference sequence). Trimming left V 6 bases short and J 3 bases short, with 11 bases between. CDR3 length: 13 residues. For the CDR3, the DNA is TGTGCCAGCAGTGTGGGGGAGGACACTGAAGCTTTCTTT. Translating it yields CASSVGEDTEAFF.

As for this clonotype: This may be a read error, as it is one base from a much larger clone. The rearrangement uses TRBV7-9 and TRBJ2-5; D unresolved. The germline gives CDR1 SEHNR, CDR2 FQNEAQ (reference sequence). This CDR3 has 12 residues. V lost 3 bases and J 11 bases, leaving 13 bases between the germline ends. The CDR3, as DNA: TGTGCCAGCAGCTTCTCCTACAATGAGCAGTACTTC. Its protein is CASSFSYNEQYF.

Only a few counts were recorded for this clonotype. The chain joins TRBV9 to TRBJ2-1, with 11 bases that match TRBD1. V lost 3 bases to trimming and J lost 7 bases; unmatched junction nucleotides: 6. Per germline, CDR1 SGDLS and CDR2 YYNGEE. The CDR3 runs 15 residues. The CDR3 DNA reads TGTGCCAGCAGCGCAAGGACAGGGGGCCGGAATGAGCAGTTCTTC. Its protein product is CASSARTGGRNEQFF.

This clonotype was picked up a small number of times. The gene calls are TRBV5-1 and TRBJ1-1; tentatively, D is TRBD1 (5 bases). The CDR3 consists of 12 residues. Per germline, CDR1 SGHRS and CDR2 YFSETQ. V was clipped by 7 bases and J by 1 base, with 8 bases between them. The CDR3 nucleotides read TGCGCCAGCCGGGGGAGGAACACTGAAGCTTTCTTT. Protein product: CASRGRNTEAFF. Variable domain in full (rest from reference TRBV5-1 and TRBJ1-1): KAGVTQTPRYLIKTRGQQVTLSCSPISGHRSVSWYQQTPGQGLQFLFEYFSETQRNKGNFPGRFSGRQFSNSRSEMNVSTLELGDSALYLCASRGRNTEAFFGQGTRLTVV.

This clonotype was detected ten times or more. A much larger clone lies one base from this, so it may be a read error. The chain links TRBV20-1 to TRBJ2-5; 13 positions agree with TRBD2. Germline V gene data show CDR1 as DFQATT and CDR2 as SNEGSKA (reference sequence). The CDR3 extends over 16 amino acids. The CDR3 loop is CSATSPGLAGNNEQYF. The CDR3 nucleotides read TGCAGCGCTACCTCCCCGGGACTAGCGGGGAACAATGAGCAGTACTTC.

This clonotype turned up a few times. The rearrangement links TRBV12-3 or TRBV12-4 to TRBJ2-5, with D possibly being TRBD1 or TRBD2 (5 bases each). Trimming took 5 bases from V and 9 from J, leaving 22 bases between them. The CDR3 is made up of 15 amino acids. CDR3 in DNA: TGTGCCAGCAGTCCAGGGACCGGATCTAATTTGGCCCAGTACTTC. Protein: CASSPGTGSNLAQYF.

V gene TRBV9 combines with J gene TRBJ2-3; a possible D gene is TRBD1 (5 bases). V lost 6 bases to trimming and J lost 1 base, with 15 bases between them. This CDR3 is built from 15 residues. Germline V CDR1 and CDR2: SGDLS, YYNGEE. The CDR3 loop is CASNPQGKRTDTQYF. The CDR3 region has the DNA TGTGCCAGCAACCCCCAGGGCAAACGCACAGATACGCAGTATTTT.